This paragraph reports one T cell receptor (beta chain). Its target is not known. The data belong to a study of lymphopenia after photon versus proton radiotherapy. TCRdb keeps only in-frame clones here, not all; method: immunoSEQ multiplex PCR. The sample holds about 58,000 clones, about four fifths seen once. Study observations and caveats: Relative stability marked proton patients; photon patients lost diversity and naive cells. Only patients who died were analyzed for survival; proton advantage is unproven. After lymphocyte nadir, photon-treated repertoires showed oligoclonal expansion, especially CD8+ Temra.

V shed 5 bases and J 5 bases; nucleotides not matched to a gene: 6. Germline CDR1 and CDR2: SEHNR and FQNEAQ (reference sequence). CDR3 length: 15 residues. V gene TRBV7-9 combines with J gene TRBJ2-5; 12 nucleotides line up with TRBD2. The sequence was collected from a man between 60 and 70 years old with pancreatic cancer. Sequenced here: peripheral blood, sampled from a patient treated with proton-based radiotherapy. This CDR3 is CASSRGTSGSETQYF. CDR3 coding DNA: TGTGCCAGCAGCCGCGGGACTAGCGGGTCGGAGACCCAGTACTTC. The entire variable domain, with the rest obtained from reference TRBV7-9 and TRBJ2-5, is as follows: DTGVSQNPRHKITKRGQNVTFRCDPISEHNRLYWYRQTLGQGPEFLTYFQNEAQLEKSRLLSDRFSAERPKGSFSTLEIQRTEQGDSAMYLCASSRGTSGSETQYFGPGTRLLVL.